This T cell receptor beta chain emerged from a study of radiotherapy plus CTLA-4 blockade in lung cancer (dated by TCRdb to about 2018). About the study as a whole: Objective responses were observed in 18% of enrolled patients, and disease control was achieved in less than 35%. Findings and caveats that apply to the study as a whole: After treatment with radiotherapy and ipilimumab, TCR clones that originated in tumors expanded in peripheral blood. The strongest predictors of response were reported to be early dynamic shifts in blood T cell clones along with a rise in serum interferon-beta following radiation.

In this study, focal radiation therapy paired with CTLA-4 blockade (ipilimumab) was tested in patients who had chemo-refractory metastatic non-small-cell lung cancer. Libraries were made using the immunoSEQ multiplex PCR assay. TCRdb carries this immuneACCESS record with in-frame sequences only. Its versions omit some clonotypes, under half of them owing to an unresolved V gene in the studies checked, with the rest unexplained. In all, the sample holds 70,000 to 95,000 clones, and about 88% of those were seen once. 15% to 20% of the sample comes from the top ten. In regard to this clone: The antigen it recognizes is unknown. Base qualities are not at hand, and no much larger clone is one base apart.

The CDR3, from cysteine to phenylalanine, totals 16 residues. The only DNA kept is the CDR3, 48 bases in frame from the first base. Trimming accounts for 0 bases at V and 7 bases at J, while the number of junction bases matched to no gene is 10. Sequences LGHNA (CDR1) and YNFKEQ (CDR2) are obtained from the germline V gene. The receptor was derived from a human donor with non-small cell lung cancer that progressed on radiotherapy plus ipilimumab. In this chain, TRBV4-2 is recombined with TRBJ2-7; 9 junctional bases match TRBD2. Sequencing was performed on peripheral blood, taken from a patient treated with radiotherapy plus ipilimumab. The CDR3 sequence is CASSQDWAGGPGEQYF. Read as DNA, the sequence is TGTGCCAGCAGCCAAGATTGGGCGGGAGGGCCGGGAGAGCAGTACTTC.